This passage covers 26 T cell receptor beta chains from one sample sequenced in a study of CD8 T cells in ankylosing spondylitis. A single record per CDR3 protein comes from TCRdb applying MiXCR to the 5' RACE reads. Of 200,000 to 300,000 distinct CDR3 sequences in the sample, 10% were seen once. The sequenced material came from blood, either unsorted or a sorted T cell fraction (not recorded which). These receptors were obtained from a male donor with ankylosing spondylitis or in good health (not recorded which).

This clonotype was observed a handful of times. The V gene is TRBV11-1, the J gene TRBJ1-1, with no clear D. V was pared by 2 bases and J by 1 base, with 5 bases between. The CDR3 is made up of 13 amino acids. CDR1 and CDR2 from the germline V gene are SGHAT and FQDESV (reference sequence). CDR3 nucleotides: TGTGCCAGCAGCTTATACAAGAACACTGAAGCTTTCTTT. It encodes CASSLYKNTEAFF.

This clonotype was seen more than once but under ten times. The V call is TRBV9, the J call TRBJ2-1, with TRBD2 matching over 8 bases. The J segment lost 4 bases and the V segment lost 4 bases, leaving 13 bases of the junction unmatched. The V gene's germline CDR1 is SGDLS and CDR2 YYNGEE. The CDR3 covers 17 residues. CDR3 loop: CASSLVGGSGIYNEQFF. CDR3 DNA sequence: TGTGCCAGCAGCCTTGTAGGGGGTAGCGGGATTTACAATGAGCAGTTCTTC.

The chain recombines TRBV6-1 with TRBJ2-2; D remains unclear. Germline CDR1 MNHNS, CDR2 SASEGT. V was cut by 2 bases and J by 4 bases, with 8 bases left in between. CDR3 length: 14 residues. The CDR3: CASSEHGPTGELFF. CDR3 DNA sequence: TGTGCCAGCAGTGAACACGGACCCACCGGGGAGCTGTTTTTT.

This clonotype was seen a handful of times. Germline is not matched at one junction end, which may reflect a read error. The chain joins TRBV2 to TRBJ1-1, with D possibly TRBD1 on 5 matching bases. Germline values: CDR1 SNHLY, CDR2 FYNNEI. This CDR3 comprises 12 residues. This CDR3 reads CASSDVQGIRTF. CDR3 in DNA: TGTGCCAGCAGTGATGTTCAGGGCATCAGAACTTTT.

This clonotype was seen at least ten times. The gene calls are TRBV12-3 or TRBV12-4 and TRBJ1-5; 9 bases are shared with TRBD1. This CDR3 spans 15 amino acids. The J segment lost 6 bases and the V segment lost 3 bases, leaving 6 bases of the junction unmatched. The CDR3 protein is CASSLTQGAAQPQHF. CDR3 in DNA: TGTGCCAGCAGTTTGACACAGGGGGCAGCTCAGCCCCAGCATTTT.

This clonotype was seen ten or more times. J is TRBJ2-1 and V is TRBV6-1, with 11 bases matching TRBD1. Germline V gene lookup returns CDR1 MNHNS and CDR2 SASEGT. CDR3 length: 15 residues. Unmatched junction bases numbered 12, after V lost 7 bases and J lost 10 bases. The CDR3 region has the DNA TGTGCCAGCAAGTCGTGGGACAGGGGGTCGGGAGAGCAGTTCTTC. It yields the protein CASKSWDRGSGEQFF.

At least ten counts were recorded for this clonotype. This chain uses TRBV20-1 with TRBJ1-6; D gene ambiguous. The germline V gene has CDR1 DFQATT and CDR2 SNEGSKA (reference sequence). Between the trimmed V and J ends, which lost 3 bases and 0 bases, there was a span of 12 bases. The CDR3 is 16 residues long. The CDR3 sequence: CSASRASGSYNSPLHF. For the CDR3, the DNA is TGCAGTGCTAGTCGGGCCAGTGGCTCCTATAATTCACCCCTCCACTTT.

On this clonotype itself: A much larger clonotype is one base distant, so this may be a read error. The chain employs TRBV12-3 or TRBV12-4 and TRBJ1-2; D unresolved. The CDR3 length is 13 residues. CDR3 protein: CASSPQARYGHTF. DNA of the CDR3: TGTGCCAGCAGTCCCCAGGCGCGCTATGGCCACACCTTC.

This clonotype was counted ten times or more. This rearrangement joins TRBV6-1 to TRBJ2-2, with a weak D call TRBD1 (5 bases). This CDR3 has 14 amino acids. Germline assignment: CDR1 MNHNS and CDR2 SASEGT. V lost 3 bases, J lost 5 bases, and 10 bases lay in between. CDR3 in DNA: TGTGCCAGCAGTGAGCCAGGGAAAACCGGGGAGCTGTTTTTT. As protein: CASSEPGKTGELFF.

This clonotype came up a few times. The J gene is TRBJ2-2, the V gene TRBV6-1; D unclear. V gave up 0 bases and J gave up 3 bases, with 14 bases separating them. This CDR3 is 17 amino acids long. Germline CDR1 and CDR2: MNHNS and SASEGT. The CDR3 bases are TGTGCCAGCAGTGAAGCGTCAGCCCCCTGGGACACCGGGGAGCTGTTTTTT. Translating it yields CASSEASAPWDTGELFF.

This clonotype was observed at least ten times. This chain links TRBV4-1 with TRBJ1-4; D is ambiguous. Trimming stripped 3 bases from V and 8 bases from J, with 10 bases between. Germline CDR1 MGHRA, CDR2 YSYEKL. The CDR3 consists of 13 residues. The CDR3 here is CASSHNSREKLFF. The CDR3 DNA is TGCGCCAGCAGCCATAACTCTCGGGAAAAACTGTTTTTT.

This clonotype was counted between two and nine times. J is TRBJ2-1 and V is TRBV4-1; maybe TRBD1 (5 bases). V shed 4 bases and J shed 5 bases, with 15 bases lying between them. The CDR3 spans 15 residues. Per the germline V gene, CDR1 is MGHRA and CDR2 is YSYEKL. CDR3 coding DNA: TGCGCCAGCAGCCTGAGACAGCAGGCAAACAATGAGCAGTTCTTC. Translated: CASSLRQQANNEQFF.

This clonotype was detected ten times or more. The CDR3 coding sequence is TGCAGCGCCGGGCGGAGTCGGTCAAGCGCCGGGGAGCTGTTTTTT. Translated: CSAGRSRSSAGELFF. The chain carries TRBV29-1 and TRBJ2-2; no clear D gene. CDR1 SQVTM and CDR2 ANQGSEA come from the germline V gene. V lost 7 bases and J 6 bases, leaving 21 bases between the germline ends. CDR3 size: 15 residues.

This clonotype was observed many times. V and J are TRBV6-4 and TRBJ1-2, with 7 nucleotides matching TRBD1. The junction had 3 bases not matched to a gene; V was cut back by 4 bases and J by 4 bases. This CDR3 comprises 13 residues. Per the germline V gene, CDR1 is MRHNA and CDR2 is SNTAGT. CDR3 sequence (DNA): TGTGCCAGCAGTGCACACAGGGGCTATGGCTACACCTTC. Translating it yields CASSAHRGYGYTF.

This clonotype was detected many times. V is TRBV20-1 and J is TRBJ1-4; 7 nucleotides line up with TRBD1. V shed 0 bases, J shed 3 bases, and the junction held 1 base outside the gene matches. CDR3 size: 14 residues. Germline V gene lookup returns CDR1 DFQATT and CDR2 SNEGSKA (reference sequence). The CDR3 loop reads CSARDGTANEKLFF. CDR3 nucleotide sequence: TGCAGTGCTAGAGATGGGACAGCTAATGAAAAACTGTTTTTT.

This clonotype was seen many times. This sequence joins TRBV5-1 and TRBJ2-2; perhaps TRBD2 as D (6 bases). The length of the CDR3 is 16 residues. Germline-derived CDR1 and CDR2 are SGHRS and YFSETQ. V was shortened by 3 bases and J by 3 bases, with 15 bases between the two germline ends. CDR3 sequence: CASSSPGTGYTGELFF. DNA of the CDR3: TGCGCCAGCAGCTCCCCCGGGACTGGGTACACCGGGGAGCTGTTTTTT. Using reference TRBV5-1 and TRBJ2-2 for the parts outside the CDR3, the full variable domain is KAGVTQTPRYLIKTRGQQVTLSCSPISGHRSVSWYQQTPGQGLQFLFEYFSETQRNKGNFPGRFSGRQFSNSRSEMNVSTLELGDSALYLCASSSPGTGYTGELFFGEGSRLTVL.

This clonotype occurred many times. This rearrangement joins TRBV6-1 to TRBJ2-1; D is possibly TRBD1 (6 bases). V lost 2 bases and J lost 8, with 16 bases in between. In germline, CDR1 is MNHNS, CDR2 SASEGT. This CDR3 is 15 amino acids long. In DNA form, the CDR3 reads TGTGCCAGCAGTGAAAGAACAGGGCGAAAGGATGAGCAGTTCTTC. Translating it yields CASSERTGRKDEQFF.

This clonotype was counted at least ten times. The rearrangement joins TRBV6-5 to TRBJ2-2; 10 positions agree with TRBD2. V dropped 2 bases and J dropped 1; count of bases not matched to a gene: 1. The V gene's germline CDR1 is MNHEY and CDR2 SVGAGI. The CDR3 is made up of 16 amino acids. The CDR3 nucleotides read TGTGCCAGCAGTTACCGGACTAGCGGGAACACCGGGGAGCTGTTTTTT. It specifies CASSYRTSGNTGELFF.

This clonotype was recorded at least ten times. The chain carries TRBV6-1 and TRBJ2-2; D could derive from TRBD1 or TRBD2 (6 bases each). The CDR3 length is 15 residues. Trimming cost V 5 bases and J 2 bases, with 12 bases left between them. Germline V lookup: CDR1 MNHNS, CDR2 SASEGT. In DNA, the CDR3 is TGTGCCAGCAGTCGGGGGACAAGAAACACCGGGGAGCTGTTTTTT. The encoded protein is CASSRGTRNTGELFF.

The gene calls are TRBV5-5 and TRBJ1-1; no reliable D call. The CDR3 loop spans 14 amino acids. Trimming took off 2 bases at V and 6 bases at J, with 14 bases between the two ends. The germline CDR1 and CDR2 sequences are SGHKS and YYEKEE (reference sequence). CDR3 amino acids: CASSFSGISAEAFF. DNA for the CDR3: TGTGCCAGCAGCTTTTCCGGGATCAGCGCTGAAGCTTTCTTT.

This clonotype was detected many times. This chain connects TRBV30 to TRBJ1-1, with 9 bases lining up with TRBD1. This CDR3 comprises 15 residues. Per germline, CDR1 GTSNPN and CDR2 SVGIG (reference sequence). J lost 1 base, V lost 7 bases, and 10 bases had no gene match. CDR3 in DNA: TGTGCCTCTACCCGGCCACAGGGGGCGAACACTGAAGCTTTCTTT. This gives the protein CASTRPQGANTEAFF.

Many counts were recorded for this clonotype. The chain has TRBV6-1 and TRBJ2-3; 10 bases are a match to TRBD2. The germline V gene has CDR1 MNHNS and CDR2 SASEGT. Trimming took 1 base from V and 1 from J; bases not matched to a gene: 11. This CDR3 is 19 amino acids long. The CDR3 DNA sequence: TGTGCCAGCAGTGAAGGAAGGATAGCGGGGGGCCCTGGCACAGATACGCAGTATTTT. This codes for CASSEGRIAGGPGTDTQYF.

This clonotype has a count of ten or more. The chain joins TRBV12-5 to TRBJ1-5; D uncertain. Trimming removed 2 bases from V and 3 bases from J, with 8 bases in between. Germline lookup yields CDR1 LGHNT and CDR2 FRNRAP. The CDR3 length is 14 residues. The CDR3 coding sequence is TGTGCTAGTGGTTTGTCCCGGGACAATCAGCCCCAGCATTTT. Its translation: CASGLSRDNQPQHF.

This clonotype was picked up a small number of times. The rearrangement joins TRBV5-1 to TRBJ2-3; 8 bases agree with TRBD2. CDR1 and CDR2 from the germline V gene are SGHRS and YFSETQ. V was pared by 0 bases and J by 2 bases, with 5 bases of the junction left unmatched. This CDR3 is 16 amino acids long. In DNA form, the CDR3 reads TGCGCCAGCAGCTTGGGGACTAGCCCATTCACAGATACGCAGTATTTT. As protein: CASSLGTSPFTDTQYF. Together with reference TRBV5-1 and TRBJ2-3, the CDR3 gives the full variable domain: KAGVTQTPRYLIKTRGQQVTLSCSPISGHRSVSWYQQTPGQGLQFLFEYFSETQRNKGNFPGRFSGRQFSNSRSEMNVSTLELGDSALYLCASSLGTSPFTDTQYFGPGTRLTVL.

This chain uses TRBV30 with TRBJ2-7; unclear D gene. Germline-derived CDR1 and CDR2 are GTSNPN and SVGIG (reference sequence). V lost 0 bases to trimming and J lost 0 bases, with 12 bases between them. This CDR3 has 15 residues. CDR3 sequence: CAWSVPVGSSYEQYF. The CDR3 region has the DNA TGTGCCTGGAGTGTACCTGTTGGCAGCTCCTACGAGCAGTACTTC.

This clonotype appeared many times. The J gene is TRBJ1-2, the V gene TRBV4-1; no clear D gene. CDR3 size: 12 residues. CDR1 is MGHRA and CDR2 is YSYEKL in the germline V gene. Deletions cut 5 bases from V and 8 bases from J, with 12 bases between. The CDR3 DNA reads as TGCGCCAGCAGCTCTACGACGGGAGGCTACACCTTC. Amino acid sequence: CASSSTTGGYTF.